This T cell receptor (beta chain) stems from a study of identical twins. Study-wide results and limits: There was more out-of-frame TCR alpha sharing in monozygotic twins than models estimated.

Addition of a universal primer site occurred through template switching, and cDNA carried unique molecular identifiers. TCRdb reprocessed the 5' RACE reads via MiXCR and lists one record per CDR3 protein. Found here are 400,000 to 550,000 distinct CDR3 sequences, over 11% of them singletons; the top ten hold approximately 1%. The CDR3 length is 14 residues. The germline CDR1 and CDR2 sequences are SGHTA and FQGNSA. V gave up 1 base and J gave up 7 bases, with 11 bases separating them. Notes on this clonotype: The antigen is not known.

Separately, the same data were catalogued under a study of yellow fever vaccine responses in identical twins.

This TCR came from a woman in her late teens or twenties in good health. The sequencing input was CD4+ T cells sorted from blood. V and J are TRBV7-2 and TRBJ2-1; D may be TRBD2 (6 bases). CDR3 sequence (DNA): TGTGCCAGCAGCTTAGTCACTAGCAAGAATGAGCAGTTCTTC. This gives the protein CASSLVTSKNEQFF.